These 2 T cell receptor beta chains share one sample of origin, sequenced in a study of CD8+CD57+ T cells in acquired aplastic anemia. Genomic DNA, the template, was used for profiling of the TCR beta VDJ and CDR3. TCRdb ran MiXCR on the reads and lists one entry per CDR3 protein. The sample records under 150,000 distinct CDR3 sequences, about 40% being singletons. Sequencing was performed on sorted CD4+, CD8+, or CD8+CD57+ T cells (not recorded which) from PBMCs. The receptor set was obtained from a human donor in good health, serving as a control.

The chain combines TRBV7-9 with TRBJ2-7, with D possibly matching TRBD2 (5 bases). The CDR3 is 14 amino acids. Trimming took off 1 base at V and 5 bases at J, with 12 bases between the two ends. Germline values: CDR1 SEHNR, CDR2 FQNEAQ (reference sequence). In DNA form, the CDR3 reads TGTGCCAGCAGCTTAGAGAGAGGGAATGACGAGCAGTACGTC. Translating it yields CASSLERGNDEQYV.

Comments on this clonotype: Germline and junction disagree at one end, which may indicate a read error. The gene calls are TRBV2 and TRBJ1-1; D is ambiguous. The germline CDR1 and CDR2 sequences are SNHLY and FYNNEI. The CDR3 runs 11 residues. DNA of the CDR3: TGTGCCAGCTCGTTTACGGTTGAAGCTCTCTTT. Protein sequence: CASSFTVEALF.